Described below is a single T cell receptor (beta chain) sequence and its context. The antigen is not known. This sample is drawn from a study of siplizumab effects on memory and regulatory T cells. The CDR3 sequence is 11 residues long. Germline CDR1 reads SEHNR; CDR2 reads FQNEAQ (reference sequence). The V and J ends lost 8 bases and 5 bases respectively, with 8 bases between them. Study results and caveats: A major contribution to the alloresponse seemed to be made by naive T cells, which seemed more diverse than memory cells. Siplizumab significantly lowered the alloreactive sequences that could be traced to unstimulated CD4+ memory cells. Only a minority of proliferating CD4+ or CD8+ clones had an assignable naive or memory phenotype, with roughly 75-95% lacking one.

Roughly 9 x 10^4 TCR templates were assayed per sample. The protocol was immunoSEQ multiplex PCR, while the TCRdb copy is restricted to in-frame clones and leaves out a portion. Of around 100,000 clones listed, approximately 94% are singletons. The J gene is TRBJ2-3, the V gene TRBV7-9; D might be TRBD2 (6 bases). Material: non-Treg CD4+ T cells sorted from blood. This clonotype was sampled from a human donor in good health. Here the CDR3 reads CASQGGDTQYF. The CDR3, as DNA: TGTGCCAGCCAGGGAGGAGATACGCAGTATTTT.